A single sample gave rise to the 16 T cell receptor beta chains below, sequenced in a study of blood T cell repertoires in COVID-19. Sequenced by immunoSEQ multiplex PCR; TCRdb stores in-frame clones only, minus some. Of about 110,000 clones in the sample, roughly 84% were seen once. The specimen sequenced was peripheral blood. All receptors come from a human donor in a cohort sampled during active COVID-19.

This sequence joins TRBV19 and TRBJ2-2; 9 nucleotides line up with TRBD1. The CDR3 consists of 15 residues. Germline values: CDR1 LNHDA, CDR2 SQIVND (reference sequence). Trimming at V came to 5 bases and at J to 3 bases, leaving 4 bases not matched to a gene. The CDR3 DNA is TGTGCCAGTAGTCCAAGGACAGGGGACACCGGGGAGCTGTTTTTT. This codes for CASSPRTGDTGELFF. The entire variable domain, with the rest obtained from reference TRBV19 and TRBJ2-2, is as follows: DGGITQSPKYLFRKEGQNVTLSCEQNLNHDAMYWYRQDPGQGLRLIYYSQIVNDFQKGDIAEGYSVSREKKESFPLTVTSAQKNPTAFYLCASSPRTGDTGELFFGEGSRLTVL.

The CDR3 spells CASSVGLASDTQYF. CDR3 DNA sequence: TGTGCCAGCAGCGTAGGACTAGCTTCAGATACGCAGTATTTT. This chain connects TRBV9 to TRBJ2-3, with 7 positions matching TRBD2. Germline V lookup: CDR1 SGDLS, CDR2 YYNGEE. The CDR3 has 14 residues. Trimming took 0 bases from V and 4 from J; bases not matched to a gene: 2.

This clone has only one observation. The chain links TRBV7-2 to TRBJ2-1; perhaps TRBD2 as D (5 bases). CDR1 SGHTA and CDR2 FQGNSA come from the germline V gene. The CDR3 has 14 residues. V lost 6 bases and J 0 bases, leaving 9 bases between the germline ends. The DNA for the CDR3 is TGTGCCAGCAGGGACTTGAGCTCCTACAATGAGCAGTTCTTC. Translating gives CASRDLSSYNEQFF.

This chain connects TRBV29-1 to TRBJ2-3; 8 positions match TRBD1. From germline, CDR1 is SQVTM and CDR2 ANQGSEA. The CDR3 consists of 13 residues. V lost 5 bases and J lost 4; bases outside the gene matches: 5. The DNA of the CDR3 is TGCAGCGTTAGGACAGGGTACTCAGATACGCAGTATTTT. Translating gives CSVRTGYSDTQYF.

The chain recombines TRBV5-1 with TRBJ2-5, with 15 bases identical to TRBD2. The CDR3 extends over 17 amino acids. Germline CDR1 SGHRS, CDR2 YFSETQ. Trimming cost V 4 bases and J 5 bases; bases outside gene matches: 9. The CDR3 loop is CASSQGLAGGPGETQYF. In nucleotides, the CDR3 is TGCGCCAGCAGCCAAGGACTAGCGGGAGGGCCGGGGGAGACCCAGTACTTC.

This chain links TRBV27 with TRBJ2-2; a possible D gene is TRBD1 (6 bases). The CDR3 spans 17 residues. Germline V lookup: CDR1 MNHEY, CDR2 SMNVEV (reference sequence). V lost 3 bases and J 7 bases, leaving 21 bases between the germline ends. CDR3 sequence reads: CASSFMQGLVTGGELFF. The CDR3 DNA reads TGTGCCAGCAGTTTCATGCAGGGGTTGGTAACTGGCGGGGAGCTGTTTTTT.

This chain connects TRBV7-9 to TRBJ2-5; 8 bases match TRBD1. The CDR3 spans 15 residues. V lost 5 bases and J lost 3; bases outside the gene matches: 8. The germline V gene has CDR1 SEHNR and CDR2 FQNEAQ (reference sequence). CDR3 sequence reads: CASSKGQGGEETQYF. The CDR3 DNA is TGTGCCAGCAGCAAAGGACAGGGAGGAGAAGAGACCCAGTACTTC. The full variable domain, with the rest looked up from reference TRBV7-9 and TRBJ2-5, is DTGVSQNPRHKITKRGQNVTFRCDPISEHNRLYWYRQTLGQGPEFLTYFQNEAQLEKSRLLSDRFSAERPKGSFSTLEIQRTEQGDSAMYLCASSKGQGGEETQYFGPGTRLLVL.

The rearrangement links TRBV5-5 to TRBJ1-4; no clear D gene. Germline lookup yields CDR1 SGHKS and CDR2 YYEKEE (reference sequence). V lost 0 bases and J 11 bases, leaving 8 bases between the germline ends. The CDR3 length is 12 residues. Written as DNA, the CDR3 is TGTGCCAGCAGCTTGGGGGCCAGTAAACTGTTTTTT. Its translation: CASSLGASKLFF.

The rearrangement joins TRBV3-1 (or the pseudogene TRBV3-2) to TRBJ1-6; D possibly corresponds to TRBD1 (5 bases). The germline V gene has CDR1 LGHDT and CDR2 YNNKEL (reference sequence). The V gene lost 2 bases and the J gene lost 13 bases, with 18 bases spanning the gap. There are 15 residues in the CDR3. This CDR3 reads CASSQSTVANEPLHF. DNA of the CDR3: TGTGCCAGCAGCCAATCGACAGTGGCTAATGAGCCCCTCCACTTT.

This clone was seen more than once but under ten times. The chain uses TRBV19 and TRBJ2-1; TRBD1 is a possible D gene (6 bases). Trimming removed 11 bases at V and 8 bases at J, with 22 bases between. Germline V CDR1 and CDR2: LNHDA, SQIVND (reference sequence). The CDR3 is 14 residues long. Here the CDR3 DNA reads TGTGCCTCAAAGCCGGGGACACTATCAGATGAGCAGTTCTTC. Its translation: CASKPGTLSDEQFF.

The chain's CDR3 is CAWRDRVDSPLHF. Here the CDR3 DNA reads TGTGCCTGGAGGGACAGGGTTGATTCACCCCTCCACTTT. The J gene is TRBJ1-6, the V gene TRBV30; 8 bases map to TRBD1. The V gene's germline CDR1 is GTSNPN and CDR2 SVGIG (reference sequence). The V segment lost 3 bases and the J segment 8 bases; nucleotides outside the gene matches: 3. The CDR3 contains 13 residues.

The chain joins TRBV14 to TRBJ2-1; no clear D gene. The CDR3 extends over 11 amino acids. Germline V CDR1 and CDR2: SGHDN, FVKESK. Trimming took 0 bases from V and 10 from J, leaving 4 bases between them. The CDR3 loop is CASSQDLEQFF. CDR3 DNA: TGTGCCAGCAGCCAAGATCTAGAGCAGTTCTTC.

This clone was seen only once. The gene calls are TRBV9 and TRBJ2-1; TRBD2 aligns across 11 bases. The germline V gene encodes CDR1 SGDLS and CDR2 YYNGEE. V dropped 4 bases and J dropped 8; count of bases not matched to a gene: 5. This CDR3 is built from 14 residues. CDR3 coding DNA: TGTGCCAGCAGCACACTAGCGGGAGCTGATGAGCAGTTCTTC. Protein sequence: CASSTLAGADEQFF.

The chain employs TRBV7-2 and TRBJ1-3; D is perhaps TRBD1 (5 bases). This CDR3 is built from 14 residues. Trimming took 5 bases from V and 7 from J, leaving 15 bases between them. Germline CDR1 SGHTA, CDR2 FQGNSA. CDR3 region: CASSTGTLGNTIYF. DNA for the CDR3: TGTGCCAGCAGCACCGGGACTTTAGGGAACACCATATATTTT.

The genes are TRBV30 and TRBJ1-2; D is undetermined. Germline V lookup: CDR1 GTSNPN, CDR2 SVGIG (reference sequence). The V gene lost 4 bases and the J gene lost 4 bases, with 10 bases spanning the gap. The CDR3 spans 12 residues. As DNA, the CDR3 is TGTGCCTGGAAAGCGAGCCTCTATGGCTACACCTTC. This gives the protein CAWKASLYGYTF.

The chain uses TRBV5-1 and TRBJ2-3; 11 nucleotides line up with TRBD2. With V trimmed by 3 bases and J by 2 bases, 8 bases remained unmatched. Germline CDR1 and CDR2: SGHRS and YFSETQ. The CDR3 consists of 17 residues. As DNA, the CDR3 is TGCGCCAGCAGCTCTAGACCGGGACTAGCGGACACAGATACGCAGTATTTT. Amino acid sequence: CASSSRPGLADTDTQYF. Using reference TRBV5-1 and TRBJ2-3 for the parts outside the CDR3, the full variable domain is KAGVTQTPRYLIKTRGQQVTLSCSPISGHRSVSWYQQTPGQGLQFLFEYFSETQRNKGNFPGRFSGRQFSNSRSEMNVSTLELGDSALYLCASSSRPGLADTDTQYFGPGTRLTVL.